The rows below give T cell receptor beta chains drawn from one sample of a study of shared clonotypes between healthy human individuals. Sequenced by immunoSEQ multiplex PCR; TCRdb stores in-frame clones only, minus some. The table shows around 2.1 million clones, with 90% to 97% occurring only once. Material for sequencing was naive CD4+ T cells sorted from blood. The receptors shown here come from a man younger than 35 in good health. The conserved cysteine and the conserved F or W are not part of the CDR3 here.

v_call | cdr3_aa
TRBV19 | ASKTGGNTIY
TRBV14 | ASSQSGRKNFETQY
TRBV6-1 | ASSVTRGMNTEAF
TRBV4-3 | ASSPPGQGYNEQF
TRBV27 | ASSWATSGGHGELF
TRBV7-2 | ASSFFIYGYT
TRBV5-1 | ASRLIPGTESSYEQY
TRBV6-4 | ASRHRNGGELF
TRBV2 | ASRWTSGGRTQY
TRBV6-6 | ASSKGLRDVPTAF
TRBV19 | ASSTQGLNTEAF
TRBV29-1 | SVAGQGGYT
TRBV5-1 | ASSLLLEVTGELF
TRBV6-5 | ASSRTGGNEKLF
TRBV19 | ASSAHSFGEDGYT
TRBV18 | ASSPPAGGTYNEQF
TRBV7-2 | ASSLAVLASEQY
TRBV7-9 | ASSLGRTGEQF
TRBV30 | AQKTAGYGYT
TRBV12-5 | ASGLGQLGQGNTIY
TRBV11-2 | ASSPGGPYEQY
TRBV28 | ASSPLRAVTYEQY
TRBV6-4 | ASSERGNTEAF
TRBV29-1 | SVLPPPPLDEQF
TRBV6-6 | ASRTGTSGSLEQF
TRBV19 | ASRESSGATDTQY
TRBV5-1 | ASSRTSGGKSDTQY
TRBV25-1 | ASSDSRQYSNEAF
TRBV9 | ASSLGVEETQY
TRBV10-2 | ASRKGTGSPLH
TRBV11-2 | ASSVRGRETQY
TRBV5-1 | ASSLGTGGPEETQY
TRBV18 | ASSPRTGENIQY
TRBV30 | AWNGGNSNEQF
TRBV5-8 | ASSPWGGELF
TRBV6-1 | ASRQEEYGYT
TRBV6-6 | ASSYGAGFSYEQY
TRBV11-2 | ASMPRRDSTDTQY
TRBV28 | ASSLLPGTGGFEQY
TRBV27 | ASSPRTPSMSSYNEQF
TRBV9 | ASSVVTGKAKAF
TRBV6-5 | ASSQGLAQTDTQY
TRBV7-2 | ASSLTPWTGESSYEQY
TRBV2 | ASRGRGLDSPLH
TRBV7-9 | ASSNTDTQY
TRBV11-2 | ASSPRANYGYT
TRBV5-1 | ASSLGSVTGKTGNTIY
TRBV15 | ATSRDRGKGNQPQH
TRBV2 | ASNAIGTESSGLRYT
TRBV6-1 | ASRGVGVENSPLH
TRBV6-5 | ASSYIGLHPGGAF
TRBV6-5 | ASSSGRTEAF
TRBV5-1 | ASSFGAGDGSEQY
TRBV7-9 | ASSPGLGRETQY
TRBV6-1 | ASSWGRAGYT
TRBV2 | ASSDWGANTGELF
TRBV25-1 | ASSDLGVGYEQY
TRBV28 | ASSLTGTPVY
TRBV5-4 | ASSLAQGYNSPLH